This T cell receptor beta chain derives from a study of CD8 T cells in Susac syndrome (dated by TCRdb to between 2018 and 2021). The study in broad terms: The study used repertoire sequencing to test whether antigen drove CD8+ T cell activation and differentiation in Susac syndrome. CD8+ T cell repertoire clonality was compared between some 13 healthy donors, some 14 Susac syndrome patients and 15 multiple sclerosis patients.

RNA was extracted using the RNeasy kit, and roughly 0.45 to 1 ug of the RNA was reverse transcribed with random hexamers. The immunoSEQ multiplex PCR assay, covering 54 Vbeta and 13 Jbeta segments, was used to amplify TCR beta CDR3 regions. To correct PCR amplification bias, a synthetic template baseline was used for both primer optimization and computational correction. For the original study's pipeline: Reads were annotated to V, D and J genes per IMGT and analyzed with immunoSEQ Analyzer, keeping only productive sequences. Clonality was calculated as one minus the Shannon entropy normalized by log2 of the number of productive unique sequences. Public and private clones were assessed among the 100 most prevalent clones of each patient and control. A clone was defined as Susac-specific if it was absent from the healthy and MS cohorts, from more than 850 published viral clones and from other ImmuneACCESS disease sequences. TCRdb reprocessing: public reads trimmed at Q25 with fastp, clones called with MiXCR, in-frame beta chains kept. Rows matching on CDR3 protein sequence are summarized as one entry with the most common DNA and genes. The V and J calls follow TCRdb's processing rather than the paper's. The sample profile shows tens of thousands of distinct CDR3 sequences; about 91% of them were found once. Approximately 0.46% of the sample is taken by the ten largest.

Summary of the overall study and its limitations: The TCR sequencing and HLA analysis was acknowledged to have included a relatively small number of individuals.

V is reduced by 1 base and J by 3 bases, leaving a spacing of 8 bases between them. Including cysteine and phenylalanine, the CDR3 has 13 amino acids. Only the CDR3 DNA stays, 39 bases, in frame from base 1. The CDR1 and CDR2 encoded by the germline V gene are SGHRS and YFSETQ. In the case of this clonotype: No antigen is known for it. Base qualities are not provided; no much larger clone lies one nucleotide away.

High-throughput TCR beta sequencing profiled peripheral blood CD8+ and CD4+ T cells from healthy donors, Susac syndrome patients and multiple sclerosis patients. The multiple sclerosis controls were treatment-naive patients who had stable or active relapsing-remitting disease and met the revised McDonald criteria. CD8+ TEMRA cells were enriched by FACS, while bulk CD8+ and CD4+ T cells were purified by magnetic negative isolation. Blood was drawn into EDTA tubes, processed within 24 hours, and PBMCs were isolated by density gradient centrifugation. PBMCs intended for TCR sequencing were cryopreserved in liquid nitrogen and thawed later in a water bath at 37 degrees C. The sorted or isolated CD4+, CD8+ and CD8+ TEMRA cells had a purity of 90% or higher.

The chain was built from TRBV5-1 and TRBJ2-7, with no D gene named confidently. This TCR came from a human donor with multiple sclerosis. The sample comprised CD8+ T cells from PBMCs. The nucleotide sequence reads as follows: TGCGCCAGCAGCTTGCAATCGGGCTACGAGCAGTACTTC. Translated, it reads CASSLQSGYEQYF.